This T cell receptor (beta chain) was sequenced for a study of cytomegalovirus exposure and HLA in healthy donors. The CDR3 has 13 amino acids. Between the trimmed V and J ends, which lost 0 bases and 5 bases, there was a span of 7 bases. Germline CDR1 reads MNHNY; CDR2 reads SVGAGI (reference sequence). Study-level points and caveats: A later look showed TCR association rates differing by HLA locus, highest for DRB1 and lowest for HLA-C. Per published reports, the classifier diagnosed cytomegalovirus status with high specificity and sensitivity. Some public TCRs appeared in many individuals, while most sequences were rare.

Use of 60 Vbeta and 13 Jbeta primers characterized the PCR. TCRdb keeps only in-frame clones here, not all; method: immunoSEQ multiplex PCR. The data show some 77,000 clones, roughly 80% seen once. Turning to this clone: Its antigen is unknown.

This chain uses TRBV6-6 with TRBJ1-2; D ambiguous. The source is a woman aged 50 to 60 in good health and CMV-seropositive. The sequencing input was PBMCs. The CDR3 DNA is TGTGCCAGCAGTTACTCAAATCAGTATGGCTACACCTTC. Residues: CASSYSNQYGYTF.